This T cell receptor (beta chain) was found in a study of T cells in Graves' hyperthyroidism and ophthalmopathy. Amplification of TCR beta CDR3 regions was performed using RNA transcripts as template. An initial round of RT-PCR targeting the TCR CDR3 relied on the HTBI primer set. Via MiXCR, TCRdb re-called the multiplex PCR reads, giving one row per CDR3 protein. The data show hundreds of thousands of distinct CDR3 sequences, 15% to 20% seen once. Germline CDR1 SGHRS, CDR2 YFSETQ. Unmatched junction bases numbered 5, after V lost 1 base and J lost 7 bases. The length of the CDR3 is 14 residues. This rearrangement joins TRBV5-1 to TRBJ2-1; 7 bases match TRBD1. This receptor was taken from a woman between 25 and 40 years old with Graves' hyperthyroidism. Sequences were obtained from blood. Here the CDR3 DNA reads TGCGCCAGCAGCTTGCCGACAGGGATGAATGAGCAGTTCTTC. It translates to CASSLPTGMNEQFF.